The 15 T cell receptor beta chains below come from one sample, sequenced in a study of low-dose radiotherapy and immunotherapy resistance in tumors. Both TCRalpha and TCRbeta chains were reverse transcribed with V-gene-specific primers. TCRs were amplified for around 20 PCR cycles with a constant-region primer and V-primer adapter. TCRdb re-derived calls from the reads in MiXCR, one entry per CDR3 protein. Among 14,000 to 15,000 distinct CDR3 sequences listed, around 50% were seen once. Source of these receptors: a human donor with advanced metastatic prostate, ovarian, gallbladder or colorectal cancer (not recorded which). This table probably holds off-target reads from a library built for another chain.

This chain connects TRBV6-2 or TRBV6-3 to TRBJ1-5, with no clear D. This CDR3 is built from 17 residues. Per the germline V gene, CDR1 is MNHEY and CDR2 is SVGEGT. Trimming pared 5 bases from V and 1 base from J, leaving 18 bases between. In DNA form, the CDR3 reads TGTGCCAGCAGTCCCCCTTTCTTAGAGGGCAGCAATCAGCCCCAGCATTTT. It translates to CASSPPFLEGSNQPQHF.

The chain joins TRBV19 to TRBJ2-1, with D tentatively TRBD2 (6 bases). Deletions cut 3 bases from V and 9 bases from J, with 12 bases between. The CDR3 sequence is 13 residues long. Germline loops: CDR1 LNHDA, CDR2 SQIVND (reference sequence). CDR3 DNA: TGTGCCAGTAGTATTGGAGGGGACGGTGAGCAGTTCTTC. The encoded protein is CASSIGGDGEQFF.

V usage is TRBV14 and J usage is TRBJ2-2, with D perhaps matching TRBD1 (6 bases). V shed 5 bases and J shed 7 bases, with 14 bases lying between them. Germline values: CDR1 SGHDN, CDR2 FVKESK. CDR3 length: 14 amino acids. Here the CDR3 reads CASSRQGHSGELFF. The CDR3 DNA follows: TGTGCCAGCAGCAGGCAGGGGCACAGCGGGGAGCTGTTTTTT.

The V call is TRBV6-6, the J call TRBJ2-2, with D possibly being TRBD1 (5 bases). Trimming stripped 7 bases from V and 3 bases from J, with 6 bases between. Per germline, CDR1 MNHNY and CDR2 SVGAGI (reference sequence). The CDR3 runs to 12 residues. The CDR3 is CASIGDTGELFF. The CDR3 DNA sequence: TGTGCCAGCATAGGGGACACCGGGGAGCTGTTTTTT.

This clonotype was detected a few times. The rearrangement uses TRBV6-2 or TRBV6-3 and TRBJ1-2; 8 bases align to TRBD1. J gave up 4 bases and V 2 bases, and 6 bases lay outside the gene matches. There are 15 residues in the CDR3. The germline gives CDR1 MNHEY, CDR2 SVGEGT. The CDR3 protein is CASSYADRASYGYTF. The CDR3 region has the DNA TGTGCCAGCAGTTACGCGGACAGGGCGAGCTATGGCTACACCTTC.

This sequence joins TRBV29-1 and TRBJ2-2, with 13 positions matching TRBD2. V trimming: 6 bases; J trimming: 4 bases; junction bases outside the gene matches: 5. Germline V gene sequence: CDR1 SQVTM, CDR2 ANQGSEA. The CDR3 loop spans 15 amino acids. This chain's CDR3 is CSVGLAGVLTGELFF. Here the CDR3 DNA reads TGCAGCGTAGGACTAGCGGGGGTCCTCACCGGGGAGCTGTTTTTT.

This chain joins TRBV7-9 and TRBJ2-1; 12 bases fit TRBD2. Germline V gene data show CDR1 as SEHNR and CDR2 as FQNEAQ (reference sequence). The CDR3 is 15 amino acids. V trimming: 5 bases; J trimming: 5 bases; junction bases outside the gene matches: 4. CDR3 amino acids: CASSPLAGGHNEQFF. CDR3 coding DNA: TGTGCCAGCAGCCCACTAGCGGGAGGACACAATGAGCAGTTCTTC.

The table lists this clonotype with a few counts. The V gene is TRBV29-1, the J gene TRBJ2-3; the match to TRBD2 covers 15 bases. Germline-derived CDR1 and CDR2 are SQVTM and ANQGSEA. The CDR3 covers 16 residues. V lost 4 bases to trimming and J lost 3 bases; unmatched junction nucleotides: 5. In nucleotides, the CDR3 is TGCAGCGTTGGGGGGACTAGCGGGAGGAGGACAGATACGCAGTATTTT. It yields the protein CSVGGTSGRRTDTQYF.

This chain connects TRBV27 to TRBJ2-2; D is perhaps TRBD1 or TRBD2 (6 bases each). CDR3 length equals 18 residues. Germline V lookup: CDR1 MNHEY, CDR2 SMNVEV (reference sequence). Trimming took off 3 bases at V and 3 bases at J, with 20 bases between the two ends. The CDR3 coding sequence is TGTGCCAGCAGTTTCGGGGGCGCCCCGGGTCTTTACACCGGGGAGCTGTTTTTT. This translates into CASSFGGAPGLYTGELFF.

The chain couples TRBV29-1 to TRBJ1-1; D gene unclear. V gave up 6 bases and J gave up 1 base, with 9 bases separating them. The CDR3 extends over 12 amino acids. Per germline, CDR1 SQVTM and CDR2 ANQGSEA. The CDR3 nucleotides are TGCAGCGTCGGACGGAGGAACACTGAAGCTTTCTTT. This translates into CSVGRRNTEAFF.

The chain employs TRBV4-2 and TRBJ2-3, with 9 positions matching TRBD2. J lost 6 bases, V lost 5 bases, and 9 bases had no gene match. Germline V gene lookup returns CDR1 LGHNA and CDR2 YNFKEQ. This CDR3 comprises 15 residues. The CDR3 sequence is CASSRRGGLDDTQYF. In DNA, the CDR3 is TGTGCCAGCAGCAGGCGGGGGGGCCTCGATGATACGCAGTATTTT.

This clonotype was found a few times. The chain has TRBV18 and TRBJ1-1; 7 bases agree with TRBD1. With V trimmed by 4 bases and J by 2 bases, 7 bases remained unmatched. Germline CDR1 KGHSH, CDR2 LQKENI. The CDR3 covers 15 residues. This chain's CDR3 is CASSLNRDSNTEAFF. CDR3 nucleotides: TGTGCCAGCTCACTTAACCGGGACAGTAACACTGAAGCTTTCTTT.

This clonotype has only a few counts. The V gene is TRBV6-2 or TRBV6-3, the J gene TRBJ1-2, with TRBD1 matching 7 bases. CDR3 length: 15 amino acids. Germline V gene lookup returns CDR1 MNHEY and CDR2 SVGEGT. J lost 1 base, V lost 6 bases, and 8 bases had no gene match. The CDR3 DNA is TGTGCCAGCAGGAACCGGGACAGTGATAACTATGGCTACACCTTC. It translates to CASRNRDSDNYGYTF.

The V call is TRBV4-2, the J call TRBJ2-5; no reliable D call. Trimming took 2 bases from V and 0 from J, leaving 13 bases between them. CDR3 length equals 16 residues. In germline, CDR1 is LGHNA, CDR2 YNFKEQ. CDR3 protein: CASSQKGATYQETQYF. DNA of the CDR3: TGTGCCAGCAGCCAAAAAGGTGCTACGTACCAAGAGACCCAGTACTTC.

The chain uses TRBV5-1 and TRBJ1-5, with unresolved D. This CDR3 is built from 12 residues. Germline lookup yields CDR1 SGHRS and CDR2 YFSETQ. Trimming removed 2 bases from V and 6 bases from J, with 6 bases in between. For the CDR3, the DNA is TGCGCCAGCAGCTTCAACGGTCAGCCCCAGCATTTT. Protein sequence: CASSFNGQPQHF.